A selection of T cell receptor beta chains follows, all from one sample in a study of cytomegalovirus exposure and HLA in healthy donors. This table comes from immunoSEQ multiplex PCR, and its TCRdb copy is limited to in-frame clones, with some not included. The sample contains about 160,000 clones, 80% to 90% of which appear only once. The sample taken for sequencing was PBMCs. The receptors derive from a man in his fifties in good health and CMV-seropositive. Both conserved end residues are part of each CDR3. Each record gives: D gene, V gene, clone size, J gene, CDR3 protein, CDR3 DNA. D genes are given only for firm matches. Clone size is not always given. Where it is, it says once, few, many or a class for expanded clones.

D: TRBD1; V: TRBV7-2; size: .; J: TRBJ1-2; CDR3: CASRSRDRGGYTF; DNA: TGTGCCAGCAGATCACGGGACAGGGGAGGCTACACCTTC
D: .; V: TRBV25-1; size: .; J: TRBJ1-5; CDR3: CASSDQGRYSNQPQHF; DNA: TGTGCCAGCAGTGATCAGGGTAGATATAGCAATCAGCCCCAGCATTTT
D: TRBD1; V: TRBV7-3; size: once; J: TRBJ1-1; CDR3: CASSSNRGQRTEAFF; DNA: TGTGCCAGCAGCTCCAACAGGGGGCAAAGGACTGAAGCTTTCTTT
D: .; V: TRBV7-9; size: .; J: TRBJ2-3; CDR3: CASSLPIWQASTDTQYF; DNA: TGTGCCAGCAGCTTACCTATATGGCAGGCTAGCACAGATACGCAGTATTTT
D: .; V: TRBV10-3; size: .; J: TRBJ2-5; CDR3: CAIRGREVETQYF; DNA: TGTGCCATCAGGGGAAGGGAGGTAGAGACCCAGTACTTC
D: .; V: TRBV5-4; size: .; J: TRBJ2-7; CDR3: CASSSRAGYEQYF; DNA: TGTGCCAGCAGCTCGAGGGCCGGCTACGAGCAGTACTTC
D: TRBD2; V: TRBV19; size: .; J: TRBJ2-3; CDR3: CASSKPGTSGTDTQYF; DNA: TGTGCCAGTAGTAAACCCGGGACTAGCGGGACAGATACGCAGTATTTT
D: .; V: TRBV4-3; size: .; J: TRBJ1-2; CDR3: CASSQDIGGARGYTF; DNA: TGCGCCAGCAGCCAAGATATTGGGGGGGCTCGGGGCTACACCTTC
D: TRBD1; V: TRBV11-3; size: .; J: TRBJ2-2; CDR3: CASSLDLQGGTGELFF; DNA: TGTGCCAGCAGCTTAGATCTACAGGGGGGCACCGGGGAGCTGTTTTTT
D: .; V: TRBV6-1; size: .; J: TRBJ1-5; CDR3: CASSDRAGDLGQPQHF; DNA: TGTGCCAGCAGTGATCGGGCAGGGGACCTCGGTCAGCCCCAGCATTTT
D: .; V: TRBV28; size: .; J: TRBJ2-7; CDR3: CASKPGGFAEQYF; DNA: TGTGCCAGCAAACCAGGGGGGTTCGCCGAGCAGTACTTC
D: .; V: TRBV5-1; size: .; J: TRBJ1-1; CDR3: CASSSGRAEAFF; DNA: TGCGCCAGCAGCTCGGGTCGGGCTGAAGCTTTCTTT
D: TRBD2; V: TRBV4-1; size: once; J: TRBJ2-5; CDR3: CASSQGLAGGPIYETQYF; DNA: TGCGCCAGCAGCCAAGGACTAGCGGGAGGGCCGATTTATGAGACCCAGTACTTC
D: TRBD1; V: TRBV2; size: .; J: TRBJ1-4; CDR3: CASSRDRGSANEKLFF; DNA: TGTGCCAGCAGCCGGGACAGGGGGTCGGCTAATGAAAAACTGTTTTTT
D: TRBD1; V: TRBV30; size: few; J: TRBJ2-5; CDR3: CAWRRGQETQYF; DNA: TGTGCCTGGAGAAGGGGGCAGGAGACCCAGTACTTC
D: TRBD1; V: TRBV10-3; size: .; J: TRBJ1-2; CDR3: CAITPGTGEGYGYTF; DNA: TGTGCCATCACCCCTGGGACAGGGGAGGGGTATGGCTACACCTTC
D: TRBD1; V: TRBV7-9; size: .; J: TRBJ2-2; CDR3: CASSKPGQGVTGELFF; DNA: TGTGCCAGCAGCAAACCGGGACAGGGAGTTACCGGGGAGCTGTTTTTT
D: .; V: TRBV7-3; size: .; J: TRBJ2-1; CDR3: CASSLGSLSYNEQFF; DNA: TGTGCCAGCAGCTTAGGTAGTCTATCCTACAATGAGCAGTTCTTC
D: TRBD1; V: TRBV2; size: .; J: TRBJ1-4; CDR3: CASRLGQIEKLFF; DNA: TGTGCCAGCAGGTTGGGACAGATTGAAAAACTGTTTTTT
D: .; V: TRBV13; size: .; J: TRBJ1-5; CDR3: CASSLQGAYSNQPQHF; DNA: TGTGCCAGCAGCTTACAGGGTGCTTATAGCAATCAGCCCCAGCATTTT